The T cell receptor (beta chain) described here comes from a study of neoadjuvant nivolumab and ipilimumab in lung cancer. Points from the study as a whole: Only a small number of samples underwent TCR sequencing.

Germline-derived CDR1 and CDR2 are SGDLS and YYNGEE. The length of the CDR3 is 17 residues. J lost 0 bases, V lost 2 bases, and 7 bases had no gene match. As to this clone: What it binds is not known.

Only in-frame clones appear in the TCRdb table, and some are missing; sequencing was by immunoSEQ multiplex PCR. The top ten hold more than 3% of the sample, which has 40,000 to 60,000 clones, 85% to 90% seen once. This sequence joins TRBV9 and TRBJ2-2, with 7 positions matching TRBD2. The TCR originated in an adult with non-small cell lung cancer. Some clones in this sample may be carry-over from other donors' samples. The sequencing used blood, collected before neoadjuvant nivolumab, alone or with ipilimumab. The CDR3 spells CASSVPSSGSNTGELFF. For the CDR3, the DNA is TGTGCCAGCAGCGTTCCCTCTAGCGGCTCGAACACCGGGGAGCTGTTTTTT.